This T cell receptor (beta chain) was observed in a study of cytomegalovirus exposure and HLA in healthy donors. Germline V gene sequence: CDR1 SGHNT, CDR2 YYREEE (reference sequence). Trimming removed 0 bases at V and 8 bases at J, with 17 bases between. This CDR3 has 15 amino acids. The PCR contained 60 Vbeta and 13 Jbeta primers. Sequencing was performed with immunoSEQ multiplex PCR; in TCRdb, only in-frame clones are kept and a portion is missing. In the table there are roughly 180,000 clones, almost 80% of which are singletons. The sequence was obtained from a man aged 25 to 45 in good health and CMV-seronegative. The sample consisted of PBMCs. The rearrangement links TRBV5-4 to TRBJ1-2; perhaps TRBD1 as D (6 bases). The CDR3 sequence is CASSLGQAWGYGYTF. DNA for the CDR3: TGTGCCAGCAGCTTGGGACAGGCCTGGGGATACGGCTACACCTTC.